Sequencing of this TCR beta chain was carried out in a study of regulatory T cells in long-lasting Graves disease. Study conclusions and caveats: Sharing of public clonotypes was greater in persistent patients (under 3,000) than in new patients (almost 1,000). TRBV28, TRBJ1-2 and TRBJ2-5 emerged as the favored segments in persistent disease.

Germline CDR1 and CDR2: LGHDT and YNNKEL (reference sequence). Trimming removed 1 base at V and 2 bases at J, with 6 bases between. The CDR3 has 14 residues. To make TCR beta libraries, researchers used iRepertoire HTBI primers and Arm-PCR of CDR3 regions. Methods used by the authors: Identification across samples found 50 to 80 TRBV and 11 to 15 TRBJ segments. TCRdb reprocessed the multiplex PCR reads with MiXCR, giving one entry per CDR3 protein. The V and J calls were determined by TCRdb, not by the authors. In the table there are 450,000 or so distinct CDR3 sequences, 22% of which are singletons. The time point denotes: persistent/refractory GD, antithyroid drugs over 5 years with positive TRAb. Preparation of the TCR library used RNA extracted from PBMCs. With regard to this clonotype: Its antigen remains unidentified.

Sample: peripheral blood mononuclear cells (PBMCs), taken when the disease was refractory, from a patient treated with antithyroid drugs. The rearrangement links TRBV3-1 to TRBJ1-3; D not resolved. The source is a female donor with Graves disease. The CDR3 nucleotides read TGTGCCAGCAGCCAAGGGGGAACTGGAAACACCATATATTTT. Its protein is CASSQGGTGNTIYF.